This TCR beta chain derives from a study of OX40 agonist ivuxolimab in advanced cancers. About the study: Ivuxolimab, an antibody that agonizes OX40 (CD134), was administered to the patients. Regarding the study as a whole: Not determined was the antigen specificity of the expanded peripheral T cells.

Blood got drawn at baseline, again on cycle 4 day 1, and then on cycle 7 day 1. TCRdb's table, derived via immunoSEQ multiplex PCR, lists solely in-frame clones and lacks some. The table lists about 35,000 clones, 70% to 85% of them singletons. CDR1 and CDR2 from the germline V gene are SEHNR and FQNEAQ (reference sequence). Trimming cost V 5 bases and J 4 bases; bases outside gene matches: 5. This CDR3 has 14 residues. Worth noting for this clone: What it binds is unknown.

The sequencing here drew on CD4+ or CD8+ T cells sorted from blood, taken in a trial of the OX40 agonist ivuxolimab. The V and J genes are TRBV7-9 and TRBJ1-2; the match to TRBD1 covers 9 bases. The receptor was isolated from an adult with an advanced solid tumor such as melanoma, head and neck, liver or kidney cancer. CDR3 residues: CASSEGQGLYGYTF. CDR3 nucleotide sequence: TGTGCCAGCAGCGAGGGACAGGGACTCTATGGCTACACCTTC.